This T cell receptor (beta chain) was sequenced in a study of T-cell reconstitution after alpha-beta-depleted transplantation in children. This clonotype was recorded a few times. This sample's TCRbeta library carried unique molecular identifier barcodes. TCRdb called the PCR reads again in MiXCR, with one record for every CDR3 protein. The sample includes a few hundred thousand distinct CDR3 sequences, about 9.4% of them seen just once. CDR1 and CDR2 from the germline V gene are DFQATT and SNEGSKA (reference sequence). The CDR3 contains 14 residues. V dropped 3 bases and J dropped 0; count of bases not matched to a gene: 3.

Sequencing was performed on PBMCs from the stem cell graft donor, taken from the stem cell graft. This TCR derives from a human donor who donated a stem cell graft to a child with acute lymphoblastic leukemia. The chain joins TRBV20-1 to TRBJ2-5; 8 nucleotides agree with TRBD2. The CDR3 loop reads CSARLLADQETQYF. Written as DNA, the CDR3 is TGCAGTGCTAGGTTACTAGCGGACCAAGAGACCCAGTACTTC.